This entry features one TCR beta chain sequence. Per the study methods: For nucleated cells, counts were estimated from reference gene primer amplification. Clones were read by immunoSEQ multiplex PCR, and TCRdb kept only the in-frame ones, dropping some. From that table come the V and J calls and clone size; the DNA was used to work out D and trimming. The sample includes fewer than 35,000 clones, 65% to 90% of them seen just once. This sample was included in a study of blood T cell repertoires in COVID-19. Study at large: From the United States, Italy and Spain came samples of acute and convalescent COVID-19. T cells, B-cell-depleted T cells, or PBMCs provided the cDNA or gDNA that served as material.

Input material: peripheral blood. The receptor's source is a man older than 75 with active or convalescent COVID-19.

The CDR3 region has the DNA TGTGCCAGCTCACCGACTAGCGGGGGGGCCGTGGACGAGCAGTACTTC. Protein product: CASSPTSGGAVDEQYF. V usage is TRBV18 and J usage is TRBJ2-7; TRBD2 agrees at 14 bases. Trimming at V came to 3 bases and at J to 5 bases, leaving 6 bases not matched to a gene. The CDR3 extends over 16 amino acids. The germline gives CDR1 KGHSH, CDR2 LQKENI.